This TCR beta chain was obtained from a study of cytomegalovirus exposure and HLA in healthy donors. This clone was recorded only once. In the PCR, 60 Vbeta and 13 Jbeta primers were used. Repertoires were generated with immunoSEQ multiplex PCR, while TCRdb's copy carries only in-frame clones and drops some. The repertoire consists of roughly 170,000 clones, with around 80% occurring once and the leading ten covering approximately 2.4%. Trimming removed 0 bases at V and 10 bases at J, with 19 bases between. CDR1 is LGHNA and CDR2 is YSLEER in the germline V gene. The CDR3 spans 16 residues. J is TRBJ1-5 and V is TRBV4-3, with D possibly being TRBD1 (5 bases). Material for sequencing was PBMCs. The receptor comes from a female donor in good health and CMV-seronegative. CDR3 DNA: TGCGCCAGCAGCCAAGATGCCGGGGAGGGGATGGATCCCCAGCATTTT. Its protein product is CASSQDAGEGMDPQHF.